These T cell receptor beta chains were read from a single sample in a study of PD-1 blockade in mismatch repair-deficient tumors. The assay was immunoSEQ multiplex PCR, and TCRdb's table has in-frame clones only and misses some. The table has roughly 84,000 clones, approximately 81% seen once; the top ten hold roughly 2.7%. This sample comprised peripheral blood, obtained 12 weeks after starting pembrolizumab. The receptors shown here come from an adult with mismatch repair-deficient cancer. Each CDR3 is given with its conserved first and last residue. The D gene is left open where the match is weak. Some rows have no size entry. The others give once, few or many, or a class for an expanded clone.

V,D,J,size,CDR3,DNA
TRBV10-3,-,TRBJ2-2,-,CAISLRSTGELFF,TGTGCCATCAGCCTGAGAAGCACCGGGGAGCTGTTTTTT
TRBV5-6,TRBD1,TRBJ2-7,-,CASSLGTGAYEQYF,TGTGCCAGCAGCTTGGGGACAGGGGCCTACGAGCAGTACTTC
TRBV5-1,-,TRBJ2-2,-,CASSSRDTGELFF,TGCGCCAGCAGCTCACGGGACACCGGGGAGCTGTTTTTT
TRBV5-1,-,TRBJ1-1,-,CASSSPGGTEAFF,TGCGCCAGCAGCAGTCCCGGGGGGACTGAAGCTTTCTTT
TRBV14,TRBD1,TRBJ2-1,-,CASSPWATGSNEQFF,TGTGCCAGCAGCCCCTGGGCGACAGGGTCCAATGAGCAGTTCTTC
TRBV11-3,-,TRBJ1-3,-,CASSFPANTIYF,TGTGCCAGCAGCTTCCCTGCAAACACCATATATTTT
TRBV9,-,TRBJ2-1,-,CASSEPGILDEQFF,TGTGCCAGCAGCGAGCCGGGCATCTTGGATGAGCAGTTCTTC
TRBV7-2,-,TRBJ1-2,-,CASTSSGTANYGYTF,TGTGCCAGCACCAGTTCCGGGACGGCTAACTATGGCTACACCTTC
TRBV14,TRBD2,TRBJ2-2,-,CASSQDLFESGSGTGELFF,TGTGCCAGCAGCCAAGATCTTTTTGAGAGCGGGAGCGGAACCGGGGAGCTGTTTTTT
TRBV10-3,-,TRBJ2-7,-,CAISESTGSYEQYF,TGTGCCATCAGTGAGTCGACGGGATCCTACGAGCAGTACTTC
TRBV6-5,-,TRBJ2-6,-,CASRRTHTGANVLTF,TGTGCCAGCAGGCGGACGCACACTGGGGCCAACGTCCTGACTTTC
TRBV7-8,-,TRBJ1-2,-,CASSLKGSKLINYGYTF,TGTGCCAGCAGCTTAAAAGGCAGTAAATTAATTAACTATGGCTACACCTTC
TRBV4-2,-,TRBJ2-1,-,CASSPQEGYNEQFF,TGTGCCAGCAGCCCTCAGGAGGGGTACAATGAGCAGTTCTTC
TRBV11-1,-,TRBJ2-5,-,CASSQGPDQPQYF,TGTGCCAGCAGTCAGGGGCCGGATCAGCCCCAGTACTTC
TRBV29-1,TRBD1,TRBJ2-4,-,CSVISGGIAKNIQYF,TGCAGCGTTATATCAGGGGGCATTGCCAAAAACATTCAGTACTTC
TRBV11-2,TRBD1,TRBJ2-7,-,CASSPGTGLGYEQYF,TGTGCCAGCAGCCCCGGGACAGGGCTGGGATACGAGCAGTACTTC
TRBV9,-,TRBJ2-3,-,CASSQPVTTDTQYF,TGTGCCAGCAGCCAACCTGTCACAACAGATACGCAGTATTTT
TRBV15,-,TRBJ1-1,-,CATSRVGQLEAFF,TGTGCCACCAGCAGAGTCGGACAGCTTGAAGCTTTCTTT
TRBV19,TRBD2,TRBJ2-3,-,CASSVSGSADTQYF,TGTGCCAGTAGTGTTAGCGGGAGCGCAGATACGCAGTATTTT
TRBV27,-,TRBJ2-2,-,CASSTVPNTGELFF,TGTGCCAGCTCGACAGTCCCGAACACCGGGGAGCTGTTTTTT
TRBV18,TRBD1,TRBJ2-1,-,CASSPTDRGSKGNEQFF,TGTGCCAGCTCACCAACTGACAGGGGCTCCAAAGGCAATGAGCAGTTCTTC
TRBV5-4,TRBD1,TRBJ2-3,-,CASSPQPPGTGLTDTQYF,TGTGCCAGCAGCCCCCAGCCCCCCGGGACAGGCCTCACAGATACGCAGTATTTT
TRBV6-5,TRBD1,TRBJ1-1,-,CASSVDRGDTEAFF,TGTGCCAGCAGTGTGGACAGGGGCGACACTGAAGCTTTCTTT
TRBV30,TRBD1,TRBJ1-4,-,CAWSVGTDEKLFF,TGTGCCTGGAGTGTGGGGACAGATGAAAAACTGTTTTTT
TRBV10-3,-,TRBJ1-3,-,CAISETANTIYF,TGTGCCATCAGTGAGACAGCAAACACCATATATTTT
TRBV27,-,TRBJ2-7,few,CASQGMLAYEQYF,TGTGCCAGCCAGGGGATGCTAGCCTACGAGCAGTACTTC
TRBV6-1,-,TRBJ1-5,once,CASTLNSRTGQPQHF,TGTGCCAGCACCCTGAACTCCCGAACGGGACAGCCCCAGCATTTT
TRBV7-6,TRBD2,TRBJ2-1,-,CASSSLAGSSDEQFF,TGTGCCAGCAGCTCCCTAGCGGGAAGCTCCGATGAGCAGTTCTTC
TRBV29-1,-,TRBJ2-3,-,CSVEEGLRTDTQYF,TGCAGCGTTGAAGAAGGACTTCGCACAGATACGCAGTATTTT
TRBV5-1,-,TRBJ1-3,once,CASSRPGSSGNTIYF,TGCGCCAGCAGCCGGCCGGGGTCTTCTGGAAACACCATATATTTT
TRBV2,TRBD1,TRBJ1-3,-,CASTMGQNPGNTIYF,TGTGCCAGCACCATGGGACAGAACCCTGGAAACACCATATATTTT
TRBV11-2,-,TRBJ2-7,few,CASSLKGYEQYF,TGTGCCAGCAGCTTAAAGGGATACGAGCAGTACTTC
TRBV4-1,TRBD1,TRBJ2-2,-,CASGTGSDTGELFF,TGCGCCAGCGGGACAGGGTCGGACACCGGGGAGCTGTTTTTT
TRBV7-2,TRBD2,TRBJ2-1,-,CASSHSGLADYGIWNEQFF,TGTGCCAGCAGCCATTCGGGACTAGCGGATTATGGAATTTGGAATGAGCAGTTCTTC
TRBV6-5,-,TRBJ1-1,-,CASSYSGGNTEAFF,TGTGCCAGCAGTTACTCGGGCGGAAACACTGAAGCTTTCTTT
TRBV18,-,TRBJ1-1,few,CASSPREHTEAFF,TGTGCCAGCTCACCCCGGGAGCACACTGAAGCTTTCTTT
TRBV6-6,TRBD1,TRBJ1-5,few,CATNPGGTGARPQHF,TGTGCCACCAATCCGGGAGGGACAGGGGCACGACCCCAGCATTTT
TRBV11-3,TRBD2,TRBJ2-1,-,CASSLLAGDFNEQFF,TGTGCCAGCAGCCTCTTAGCGGGAGATTTCAATGAGCAGTTCTTC
TRBV4-3,-,TRBJ1-3,-,CASSQDLSRAGNTIYF,TGCGCCAGCAGCCAAGATCTCAGCAGGGCTGGAAACACCATATATTTT
TRBV14,TRBD2,TRBJ2-1,-,CASSQDSGGRAFEQFF,TGTGCCAGCAGCCAAGATTCCGGCGGGAGGGCCTTTGAGCAGTTCTTC
TRBV29-1,-,TRBJ1-1,-,CSVQWPPSYGEAFF,TGCAGCGTCCAGTGGCCCCCTTCGTATGGTGAAGCTTTCTTT
TRBV7-7,TRBD2,TRBJ2-1,-,CASSLTMGLAGVSSYNEQFF,TGTGCTAGCAGCTTGACCATGGGACTAGCGGGCGTAAGCTCCTACAATGAGCAGTTCTTC
TRBV27,TRBD2,TRBJ2-1,-,CASSPTSGTDNEQFF,TGTGCCAGCAGTCCGACTAGCGGGACCGACAATGAGCAGTTCTTC
TRBV2,-,TRBJ1-1,-,CASRPDSLNTEAFF,TGTGCCAGCAGGCCGGACAGCTTGAACACTGAAGCTTTCTTT
TRBV30,TRBD1,TRBJ2-1,-,CAWSRNRGFGNEQFF,TGTGCCTGGAGCCGGAACAGGGGGTTTGGCAATGAGCAGTTCTTC
TRBV7-2,-,TRBJ1-1,-,CASSSYSRDTAYAFF,TGTGCCAGCAGCTCTTATTCCAGGGACACAGCCTATGCTTTCTTT
TRBV5-6,-,TRBJ2-7,-,CASNVGARTVRGEQYF,TGTGCCAGCAATGTCGGGGCAAGGACGGTGAGAGGCGAGCAGTACTTC
TRBV11-2,-,TRBJ2-7,-,CASSTDHEQYF,TGTGCCAGCAGCACTGACCACGAGCAGTACTTC
TRBV6-5,TRBD2,TRBJ2-1,once,CATAGGGYNEQFF,TGTGCCACCGCGGGAGGGGGCTACAATGAGCAGTTCTTC
TRBV5-5,TRBD2,TRBJ2-5,-,CASSLALAGGQETQYF,TGTGCCAGCAGCTTGGCCCTAGCGGGAGGACAAGAGACCCAGTACTTC